This T cell receptor (beta chain) was captured in a study of cytomegalovirus exposure and HLA in healthy donors. General observations from the study: Using the classifier, cytomegalovirus status was reportedly diagnosed with high specificity and sensitivity.

Details on this clone: The target antigen is unknown.

The assay was immunoSEQ multiplex PCR, and TCRdb's table has in-frame clones only and misses some. The sample lists approximately 170,000 clones, 85% occurring once. This CDR3 has 15 amino acids. V gave up 3 bases and J gave up 0 bases, with 6 bases separating them. The germline V gene encodes CDR1 SGHTA and CDR2 FQGTGA. The sequencing input was PBMCs. The receptor was derived from a man aged 18 to 29 in good health and CMV-seropositive. The chain combines TRBV7-3 with TRBJ2-6; tentative D call: TRBD1 (5 bases). CDR3 loop: CASSFQGSGANVLTF. The CDR3 DNA sequence: TGTGCCAGCAGCTTCCAGGGCTCTGGGGCCAACGTCCTGACTTTC. Drawing the rest from reference TRBV7-3 and TRBJ2-6, the complete variable domain is GAGVSQTPSNKVTEKGKYVELRCDPISGHTALYWYRQSLGQGPEFLIYFQGTGAADDSGLPNDRFFAVRPEGSVSTLKIQRTERGDSAVYLCASSFQGSGANVLTFGAGSRLTVL.